The T cell receptor (beta chain) under discussion was sequenced for a study of shared clonotypes between healthy human individuals (dated by TCRdb to the early 2020s). Notes on the research overall: The cohort included three men and a couple of women between 18 and 49 years of age. For each donor, three plates each were used for CD4 naive and CD4 memory, two plates were used for CD8 naive, and one plate was used for CD8 memory. To estimate repertoire size and how much clonotype sharing occurs between individuals, the study deeply sequenced the blood TCR repertoires of roughly 5 healthy adults. Libraries were prepared and TCR repertoires were sequenced by different laboratories using diverse techniques, in order to increase sequencing depth and limit assay-specific biases. Between about 0.8 and 9 billion PBMCs per donor were obtained by leukapheresis.

Unmatched junction bases come to 4, with V trimmed by 3 bases and J by 4 bases. The CDR3 numbers 15 residues from cysteine through phenylalanine. Here the CDR3 DNA is all that survives: 45 bases in frame from base 1. For CDR1 and CDR2, the germline V gene lists KGHSH and LQKENI. Using the deep immunoSEQ assay, TCR CDR3 regions were amplified from genomic DNA by multiplex PCR. Extracted genomic DNA from each cell subset was spread evenly across all wells of several immunoSEQ 96-well plates, with each plate serving as a replicate. For sorted subsets, about 0.2 ug genomic DNA, equal to 25,000 to 35,000 T cell genomes, was loaded into each replicate PCR. The purified libraries were quantified using a Qubit 3.0 fluorometer, sized with a Bioanalyzer 2100, and then quantified again using the KAPA Library Quantification kit. Every immunoSEQ 96-well plate was sequenced on a dedicated single-read 150-cycle Illumina NextSeq 550 flow cell. In the authors' own workflow: Because only junctional sequences without quality scores were contained in the immunoSEQ output, filtering matching that applied to full-length reads could not be performed. To assign V/J genes and CDR3, sequences were annotated against IMGT germline references using PyIR, a Python wrapper for IgBLAST v1.9. Reads were filtered out if the reads had weak V/J assignments (E-value above 1e-6), no CDR3, stop codons, out-of-frame junctions, or ambiguous translated residues. V3J clonotypes were defined as sequences sharing an identical inferred V gene, J gene, and CDR3 amino acid sequence. Percentage overlap between repertoires was computed as shared unique clonotypes divided by the size of the smaller repertoire. Three approaches were used to assess repertoire richness: RTK rarefaction, the Chao1 estimator, and Recon v2.1 estimates of unobserved clonotypes. OLGA was used to compute generation probabilities for all TCRbeta clonotypes that the gDNA method yielded from several donors. The immuneACCESS repertoire file appears here via TCRdb, limited to in-frame rearrangements. These files lack a portion of the clones; in checked studies, under half of the deficit traces to unresolved V genes, and the cause of the others is not known. The DNA was the basis for D and trimming; V, J and clone size are from that table. The sample data list some 2,500,000 clones, and 80% to 95% of these were observed just once. About 0.38% of the sample comes from the top ten.

Findings and caveats that apply to the study as a whole: Clonotypes shared by all four sorted-subset donors showed higher generation probabilities than non-shared clonotypes. Sampling was limited to blood, and TCR repertoires in tissue likely differ from TCR repertoires in blood. Across four donors, about 5.2% of naive CD4, approximately 3.6% of naive CD8, about 2.3% of memory CD4, and 0.4% of memory CD8 clonotypes were shared. Rarefaction of sorted-subset datasets indicated incomplete sequencing despite the large sequencing depth. The small number of donors limited the genetic and exposure-history diversity represented. Pairwise subsampling indicated that sequencing depth was expected to affect the degree of clonotype sharing among donors. Larger estimated clonotype richness was generally found for naive subsets than for memory subsets.

Comments on this clone: What this receptor recognizes is not known. It has no much larger one-base neighbor in the sample; base qualities were not kept. The same CDR3 also results from other DNA sequences found in this sample.

Donors were healthy HIV-negative adults with no recently reported acute infections or vaccinations. Every donor was a Caucasian adult residing in Nashville, Tennessee, USA. CD4+ T cells were enriched through magnetic negative selection, after which naive cells were positively selected on CD45RA and the remaining negative fraction served as the memory subset. After blood collection by leukapheresis, PBMCs were isolated using Ficoll-Histopaque density gradient centrifugation and then cryopreserved in the vapor phase of liquid nitrogen. Analytical flow cytometry was used to check the purity and quantity of each magnetically sorted T cell population. From each sorted fraction, genomic DNA was isolated and quantified by UV absorbance on a Nanodrop 2000c.

Source material: naive CD4+ T cells from PBMCs. Sample cell subset or site, as interpreted from the label and publication: CD45RA+ positively selected. Recombination connected TRBV18 to TRBJ2-7; TRBD2 aligns with 12 central bases. This sequence originates from a man younger than 35 in good health. Some clones in this sample may be carry-over from other donors' samples. The nucleotides are TGTGCCAGCTCACCCGGACTAGCGGGGATTTACGAGCAGTACTTC. Translated, it gives CASSPGLAGIYEQYF.